A single sample gave rise to the 20 T cell receptor beta chains below, sequenced in a study of blood T cell repertoires in COVID-19. Measured with immunoSEQ multiplex PCR; TCRdb has only the in-frame clones, and not every one. The profile shows around 300,000 clones, almost 90% of them singletons. The sequencing sample was made of peripheral blood. Source of these receptors: a woman aged 25 to 39 with COVID-19, enrolled during active disease.

This sequence joins TRBV19 and TRBJ1-1; D is ambiguous. The V gene lost 5 bases and the J gene lost 0 bases, with 13 bases spanning the gap. Per the germline V gene, CDR1 is LNHDA and CDR2 is SQIVND (reference sequence). This CDR3 comprises 15 residues. The CDR3, as DNA: TGTGCCAGTAGTTCCCTAACTCCCTTGAACACTGAAGCTTTCTTT. Translating gives CASSSLTPLNTEAFF.

The chain links TRBV28 to TRBJ2-7; D may be TRBD2 (6 bases). The CDR3 runs to 14 residues. Germline loops: CDR1 MDHEN, CDR2 SYDVKM. V was trimmed by 4 bases and J by 6 bases, leaving 16 bases between them. The chain's CDR3 is CASSSRLGSGEQYF. The CDR3 nucleotides are TGTGCCAGCAGTTCACGACTAGGCAGCGGCGAGCAGTACTTC.

The chain combines TRBV27 with TRBJ1-1; no reliable D call. The germline V and J ends were trimmed by 0 bases and 1 base, with 9 bases remaining between them. This CDR3 is built from 15 residues. Germline CDR1 reads MNHEY; CDR2 reads SMNVEV (reference sequence). CDR3 coding DNA: TGTGCCAGCAGTTTATCGAAACTGAAGAACACTGAAGCTTTCTTT. This codes for CASSLSKLKNTEAFF.

V usage is TRBV29-1 and J usage is TRBJ1-1, with TRBD1 identical over 8 bases. This CDR3 has 14 amino acids. Trimming took 4 bases from V and 1 from J; bases not matched to a gene: 5. Germline V gene sequence: CDR1 SQVTM, CDR2 ANQGSEA. DNA for the CDR3: TGCAGCGTTGTTAACAGGGGGGGGAACACTGAAGCTTTCTTT. It encodes CSVVNRGGNTEAFF.

This rearrangement joins TRBV9 to TRBJ1-1; D is unresolved. This CDR3 has 14 residues. CDR1 is SGDLS, CDR2 YYNGEE, per germline. The V end was cut by 0 bases, the J end by 9 bases, with 15 bases between. CDR3 region: CASSVGGDDFKAFF. The CDR3 nucleotides read TGTGCCAGCAGCGTAGGGGGAGACGACTTTAAAGCTTTCTTT.

The CDR3 DNA sequence: TGCGCCAGCAGCACTAACCGAATCTCCTACAATGAGCAGTTCTTC. Amino acid sequence: CASSTNRISYNEQFF. V gene TRBV5-1 combines with J gene TRBJ2-1; no clear D. Germline values: CDR1 SGHRS, CDR2 YFSETQ. The CDR3 totals 15 residues. The V end lost 4 bases, the J end lost 0 bases, and 11 bases lay between the germline ends.

The J gene is TRBJ2-6, the V gene TRBV19, with 8 bases lining up with TRBD1. Trimming removed 7 bases from V and 0 bases from J; junction bases left unmatched: 14. Germline CDR1 and CDR2: LNHDA and SQIVND (reference sequence). The CDR3 runs 19 residues. The CDR3 DNA reads as TGTGCCAGTATTCCATCCCCGGACAGGGCCCTCTCTGGGGCCAACGTCCTGACTTTC. Translating it yields CASIPSPDRALSGANVLTF.

CDR3 in amino acids: CASSWTSGIESFQYF. The CDR3 coding sequence is TGTGCCAGCAGCTGGACTAGCGGGATCGAGTCGTTTCAGTACTTC. V gene TRBV5-5 combines with J gene TRBJ2-4; 12 bases line up with TRBD2. V shed 3 bases and J 11 bases; nucleotides not matched to a gene: 9. The CDR3 consists of 15 residues. Germline lookup yields CDR1 SGHKS and CDR2 YYEKEE (reference sequence).

This sequence joins TRBV5-1 and TRBJ2-2; 11 positions agree with TRBD1. V trimming: 4 bases; J trimming: 5 bases; junction bases outside the gene matches: 4. The CDR3 loop spans 15 amino acids. Looked up from germline, CDR1 is SGHRS and CDR2 is YFSETQ. The CDR3 DNA follows: TGCGCCAGCAGCACGGGGACAGGGGGTACCGGGGAGCTGTTTTTT. This translates into CASSTGTGGTGELFF.

This chain uses TRBV19 with TRBJ2-1; the D gene is possibly TRBD1 (5 bases). V was trimmed by 3 bases and J by 0 bases, leaving 15 bases between them. Germline loops: CDR1 LNHDA, CDR2 SQIVND (reference sequence). This CDR3 is 17 amino acids long. CDR3: CASSISPAGHSYNEQFF. In DNA, the CDR3 is TGTGCCAGTAGTATTTCACCGGCAGGGCACTCCTACAATGAGCAGTTCTTC. The full variable domain, its missing parts supplied by reference TRBV19 and TRBJ2-1, is DGGITQSPKYLFRKEGQNVTLSCEQNLNHDAMYWYRQDPGQGLRLIYYSQIVNDFQKGDIAEGYSVSREKKESFPLTVTSAQKNPTAFYLCASSISPAGHSYNEQFFGPGTRLTVL.

The chain links TRBV5-4 to TRBJ2-1; 7 nucleotides align to TRBD2. Unmatched junction bases numbered 11, after V lost 5 bases and J lost 6 bases. Germline-derived CDR1 and CDR2 are SGHNT and YYREEE (reference sequence). The CDR3 is made up of 15 amino acids. The CDR3 spells CASSFKGLTINEQFF. For the CDR3, the DNA is TGTGCCAGCAGTTTTAAGGGACTAACCATCAATGAGCAGTTCTTC.

This chain connects TRBV30 to TRBJ2-5; tentatively, D is TRBD2 (5 bases). Looked up from germline, CDR1 is GTSNPN and CDR2 is SVGIG (reference sequence). V was clipped by 5 bases and J by 4 bases, with 20 bases between them. The CDR3 extends over 15 amino acids. DNA for the CDR3: TGTGCCTGGGCAGAACCCGACTATGGAGGAGAGACCCAGTACTTC. Residues: CAWAEPDYGGETQYF.

The chain recombines TRBV6-6 with TRBJ1-5; D gene ambiguous. The germline gives CDR1 MNHNY, CDR2 SVGAGI (reference sequence). CDR3 length: 13 residues. V dropped 5 bases and J dropped 7 bases, with 12 bases sitting between them. CDR3 nucleotide sequence: TGTGCCAGCAGTCCGCAGGCAGTCCAGCCCCAGCATTTT. This translates into CASSPQAVQPQHF.

CDR3 loop: CASSLALGQNTEAFF. In nucleotides, the CDR3 is TGTGCCAGCAGCTTAGCACTAGGACAGAATACTGAAGCTTTCTTT. V and J are TRBV7-2 and TRBJ1-1, with D tentatively TRBD1 (6 bases). This CDR3 is built from 15 residues. Trimming stripped 0 bases from V and 5 bases from J, with 13 bases between. From germline, CDR1 is SGHTA and CDR2 FQGNSA.

The genes are TRBV20-1 and TRBJ2-5; TRBD2 agrees at 7 bases. There are 13 residues in the CDR3. Germline CDR1 is DFQATT and CDR2 is SNEGSKA (reference sequence). V dropped 3 bases and J dropped 4; count of bases not matched to a gene: 5. The CDR3 reads CSASQSGTETQYF. The CDR3 nucleotides are TGCAGTGCTAGTCAGAGCGGGACAGAGACCCAGTACTTC.

The chain has TRBV29-1 and TRBJ1-1, with no clear D. Between the trimmed V and J ends, which lost 2 bases and 2 bases, there was a span of 15 bases. CDR1 is SQVTM and CDR2 is ANQGSEA in the germline V gene. The CDR3 has 15 amino acids. The CDR3 spells CSVELAGRGNTEAFF. In nucleotides, the CDR3 is TGCAGCGTTGAACTCGCGGGGAGAGGAAACACTGAAGCTTTCTTT.

CDR3: CASTRLLQGRNYGYTF. The CDR3 DNA is TGTGCCAGCACTAGATTACTCCAGGGCCGCAACTATGGCTACACCTTC. The rearrangement links TRBV5-4 to TRBJ1-2, with TRBD1 as a possible D gene (5 bases). The V end was cut by 6 bases, the J end by 2 bases, with 20 bases between. CDR3 length: 16 amino acids. Germline assignment: CDR1 SGHNT and CDR2 YYREEE (reference sequence).

J is TRBJ2-3 and V is TRBV4-1; possible D gene TRBD2, 5 bases. The germline V gene encodes CDR1 MGHRA and CDR2 YSYEKL. V lost 0 bases and J 0 bases, leaving 10 bases between the germline ends. The CDR3 has 16 residues. CDR3 sequence reads: CASSQERGASTDTQYF. Here the CDR3 DNA reads TGCGCCAGCAGCCAAGAACGGGGAGCTAGCACAGATACGCAGTATTTT.

J is TRBJ2-5 and V is TRBV5-4; TRBD2 might be the D (6 bases). V was trimmed by 1 base and J by 5 bases, leaving 12 bases between them. The CDR3 has 14 amino acids. Germline V gene lookup returns CDR1 SGHNT and CDR2 YYREEE (reference sequence). DNA of the CDR3: TGTGCCAGCAGCTTGACTAGCACCGCCGAGACCCAGTACTTC. The encoded protein is CASSLTSTAETQYF.

V and J are TRBV19 and TRBJ1-4; 8 positions match TRBD1. CDR1 LNHDA and CDR2 SQIVND come from the germline V gene (reference sequence). The ends lost 5 bases at V and 7 bases at J; junction bases unmatched: 9. The CDR3 contains 15 residues. CDR3 loop: CASSPRQGQGEKLFF. In DNA, the CDR3 is TGTGCCAGTAGTCCTCGACAGGGGCAAGGTGAAAAACTGTTTTTT.